Sequencing of this T cell receptor (beta chain) was carried out in a study of T cell responses to AZD1222 COVID-19 vaccine. The assay was immunoSEQ multiplex PCR, and TCRdb's table has in-frame clones only and misses some. The sample shows over 85,000 clones, about 88% of them seen only once. In the case of this clone: As yet, its antigen is unknown.

Study outcomes and limitations: Baseline seropositivity characterized only a handful of AZD1222 recipients. Recipients of two AZD1222 doses showed rising Spike-specific TCR breadth and depth. Nearly half of spike-specific TCRs reportedly target unmutated variant regions. White British ancestry dominated among donors, who included more females, and clonal diversity was possibly underestimated.

With 1 base clipped from V and 0 bases from J, the junction kept 5 bases outside the gene matches. Germline V gene data show CDR1 as LNHNV and CDR2 as YYDKDF (reference sequence). The CDR3 contains 16 residues. The TCR was taken from an adult who received the AZD1222 COVID-19 vaccine. Source: peripheral blood, taken 28 days after the second AZD1222 dose. The genes are TRBV15 and TRBJ2-7, with 8 bases identical to TRBD1. The CDR3 protein is CATSRGLGQGSYEQYF. CDR3 bases: TGTGCCACCAGCAGAGGTTTAGGACAGGGCTCCTACGAGCAGTACTTC.